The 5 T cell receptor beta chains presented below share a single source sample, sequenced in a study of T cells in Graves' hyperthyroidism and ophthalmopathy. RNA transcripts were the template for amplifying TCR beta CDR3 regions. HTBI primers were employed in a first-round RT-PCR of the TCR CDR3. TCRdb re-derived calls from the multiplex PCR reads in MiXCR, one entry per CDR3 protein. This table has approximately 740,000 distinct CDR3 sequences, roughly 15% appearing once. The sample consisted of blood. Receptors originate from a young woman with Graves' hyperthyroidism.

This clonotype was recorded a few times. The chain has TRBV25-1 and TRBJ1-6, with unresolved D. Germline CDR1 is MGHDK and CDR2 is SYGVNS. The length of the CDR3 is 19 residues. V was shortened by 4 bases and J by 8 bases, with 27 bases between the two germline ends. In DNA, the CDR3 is TGTGCCAGCAGTGGGCCGATAGCCGGTGAGCCGGTACCGTATTCACCCCTCCACTTT. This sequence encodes CASSGPIAGEPVPYSPLHF.

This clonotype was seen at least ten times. CDR3 sequence (DNA): TGTGCCAGCAGTAACCCATGGGGTAGCACAGATACGCAGTATTTT. This codes for CASSNPWGSTDTQYF. The genes are TRBV6-2 or TRBV6-3 and TRBJ2-3; D unclear. Germline V CDR1 and CDR2: MNHEY, SVGEGT. Trimming took 5 bases from V and 0 from J, leaving 12 bases between them. The CDR3 runs 15 residues.

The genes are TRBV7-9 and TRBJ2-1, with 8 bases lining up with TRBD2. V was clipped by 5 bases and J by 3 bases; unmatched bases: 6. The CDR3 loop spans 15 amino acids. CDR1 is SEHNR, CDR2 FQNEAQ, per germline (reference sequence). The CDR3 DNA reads TGTGCCAGCAGCAAACTAGCGGAGGGCTACAATGAGCAGTTCTTC. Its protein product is CASSKLAEGYNEQFF.

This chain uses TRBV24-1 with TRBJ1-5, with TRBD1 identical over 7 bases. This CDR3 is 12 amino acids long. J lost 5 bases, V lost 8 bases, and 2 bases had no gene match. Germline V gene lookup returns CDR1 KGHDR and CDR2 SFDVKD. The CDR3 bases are TGTGCCACCAATCAGGGGGATCAGCCCCAGCATTTT. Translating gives CATNQGDQPQHF.

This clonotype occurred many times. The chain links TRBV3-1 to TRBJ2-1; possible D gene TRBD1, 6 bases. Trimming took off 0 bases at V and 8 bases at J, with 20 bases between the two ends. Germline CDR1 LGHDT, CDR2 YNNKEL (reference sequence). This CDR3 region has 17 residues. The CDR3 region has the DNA TGTGCCAGCAGCCAAGAGCTAACCGGCCAGGGGAAGGATGAGCAGTTCTTC. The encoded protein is CASSQELTGQGKDEQFF.